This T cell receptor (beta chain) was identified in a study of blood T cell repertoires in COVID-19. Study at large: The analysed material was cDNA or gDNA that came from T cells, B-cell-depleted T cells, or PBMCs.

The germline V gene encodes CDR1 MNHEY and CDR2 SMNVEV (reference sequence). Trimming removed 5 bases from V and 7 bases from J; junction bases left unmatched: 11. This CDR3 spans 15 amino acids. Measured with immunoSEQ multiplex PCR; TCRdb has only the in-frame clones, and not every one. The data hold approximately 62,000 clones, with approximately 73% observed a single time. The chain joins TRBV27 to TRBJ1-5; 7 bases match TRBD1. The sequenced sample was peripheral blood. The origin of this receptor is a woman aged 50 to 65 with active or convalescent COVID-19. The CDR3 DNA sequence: TGTGCCAGCAGTGATGTAACAGGGGAGTTCCAGCCCCAGCATTTT. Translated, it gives CASSDVTGEFQPQHF.